This T cell receptor (beta chain) was captured by sequencing in a study of blood T cell repertoires in COVID-19. For the study at large: COVID-19 samples, acute and convalescent, were from the United States, Italy and Spain.

Trimming took 0 bases from V and 7 from J, leaving 7 bases between them. This CDR3 contains 14 residues. Germline CDR1 LNHNV, CDR2 YYDKDF (reference sequence). TCRdb's table, derived via immunoSEQ multiplex PCR, lists solely in-frame clones and lacks some. This sample has a few hundred thousand clones, with under 90% found just once. Sequencing used peripheral blood. The clonotype comes from a woman over 75 with acute or convalescent COVID-19. The rearrangement joins TRBV15 to TRBJ1-6; D gene unclear. CDR3 sequence: CATSRDGVNSPLHF. CDR3 coding DNA: TGTGCCACCAGCAGAGACGGAGTAAATTCACCCCTCCACTTT. The full variable domain, completed using reference TRBV15 and TRBJ1-6, is DAMVIQNPRYQVTQFGKPVTLSCSQTLNHNVMYWYQQKSSQAPKLLFHYYDKDFNNEADTPDNFQSRRPNTSFCFLDIRSPGLGDTAMYLCATSRDGVNSPLHFGNGTRLTVT.